These 14 T cell receptor beta chains came from one sample sequenced in a study of control samples from healthy donors and cancer patients. Clones were sequenced by immunoSEQ multiplex PCR, and TCRdb holds only the in-frame ones, with some missing. The sample has about 57,000 clones, about 91% seen once. The sequenced sample consisted of PBMCs. The receptors derive from a man aged 25-45 years with colorectal cancer.

The gene calls are TRBV7-9 and TRBJ2-1; 8 bases map to TRBD2. The CDR3 spans 17 residues. Unmatched junction bases numbered 15, after V lost 5 bases and J lost 6 bases. Germline V lookup: CDR1 SEHNR, CDR2 FQNEAQ (reference sequence). CDR3 DNA: TGTGCCAGCAGCCAACCCTCGGGGGGGCCTTCGGTCAATGAGCAGTTCTTC. Translated: CASSQPSGGPSVNEQFF. The whole variable domain, filled in from reference TRBV7-9 and TRBJ2-1, reads DTGVSQNPRHKITKRGQNVTFRCDPISEHNRLYWYRQTLGQGPEFLTYFQNEAQLEKSRLLSDRFSAERPKGSFSTLEIQRTEQGDSAMYLCASSQPSGGPSVNEQFFGPGTRLTVL.

V gene TRBV28 combines with J gene TRBJ2-7, with 10 bases fitting TRBD1. The CDR3 spans 17 residues. After removal of 4 bases from V and 5 bases from J, the junction contained 14 bases not matched to a gene. The germline gives CDR1 MDHEN, CDR2 SYDVKM. CDR3 sequence reads: CASSYWGGTGELDEQYV. The CDR3 nucleotides are TGTGCCAGCAGTTACTGGGGAGGGACAGGGGAATTGGACGAGCAGTACGTC.

V and J are TRBV5-6 and TRBJ1-1; 7 bases fit TRBD1. This CDR3 is 14 amino acids long. J gave up 6 bases and V 4 bases, and 9 bases lay outside the gene matches. Looked up from germline, CDR1 is SGHDT and CDR2 is YYEEEE. The CDR3 nucleotides read TGTGCCAGCAGCCTAGGACAGGCTCCACCTGAAGCTTTCTTT. It encodes CASSLGQAPPEAFF.

This chain joins TRBV4-1 and TRBJ1-5; no firm D call. Per germline, CDR1 MGHRA and CDR2 YSYEKL. V was trimmed by 1 base and J by 3 bases, leaving 10 bases between them. This CDR3 has 15 amino acids. The chain's CDR3 is CASSQGLIPNQPQHF. CDR3 nucleotide sequence: TGCGCCAGCAGCCAAGGCCTTATCCCCAATCAGCCCCAGCATTTT.

This clone has only a few counts. The chain combines TRBV7-2 with TRBJ2-5; the match to TRBD2 covers 8 bases. V was clipped by 1 base and J by 5 bases; unmatched bases: 6. CDR1 and CDR2 from the germline V gene are SGHTA and FQGNSA. CDR3 length: 15 residues. DNA of the CDR3: TGTGCCAGCAGCTTAGGGCGGGGGGATGGCGAGACCCAGTACTTC. Its protein is CASSLGRGDGETQYF.

This chain joins TRBV5-1 and TRBJ1-2; possibly TRBD1 for D (5 bases). CDR3 length equals 14 residues. Between the trimmed V and J ends, which lost 3 bases and 0 bases, there was a span of 9 bases. Per germline, CDR1 SGHRS and CDR2 YFSETQ. The CDR3 nucleotides are TGCGCCAGCAGCTCCCAGGGCTCTAACTATGGCTACACCTTC. Translated: CASSSQGSNYGYTF.

The chain employs TRBV4-1 and TRBJ1-4, with D unclear. With 1 base removed from V and 0 bases from J, the gap between germline ends came to 12 bases. Germline V lookup: CDR1 MGHRA, CDR2 YSYEKL. The CDR3 spans 17 residues. The CDR3 DNA sequence: TGCGCCAGCAGCCAAGGGGAGAGAATTACAACTAATGAAAAACTGTTTTTT. Translated: CASSQGERITTNEKLFF.

The chain recombines TRBV5-6 with TRBJ1-2; TRBD1 aligns across 12 bases. This CDR3 has 17 amino acids. V shed 2 bases and J 4 bases; nucleotides not matched to a gene: 9. Germline CDR1 is SGHDT and CDR2 is YYEEEE. CDR3 sequence reads: CASSFPGQGAFGYGYTF. In DNA, the CDR3 is TGTGCCAGCAGCTTTCCGGGACAGGGGGCCTTTGGCTATGGCTACACCTTC.

J is TRBJ1-3 and V is TRBV24-1; the D is unclear. Germline CDR1 KGHDR, CDR2 SFDVKD. This CDR3 comprises 20 residues. V lost 6 bases, J lost 0 bases, and 26 bases lay in between. The CDR3, as DNA: TGTGCCACCAGTCCGCCGAAGTTGGGGTTGGTAGAGAGCTCTGGAAACACCATATATTTT. Translated: CATSPPKLGLVESSGNTIYF.

The chain employs TRBV6-1 and TRBJ1-1; D ambiguous. The CDR3 totals 15 residues. In germline, CDR1 is MNHNS, CDR2 SASEGT. Deletions cut 0 bases from V and 4 bases from J, with 12 bases between. This CDR3 reads CASSEATMWITEAFF. DNA for the CDR3: TGTGCCAGCAGTGAAGCTACCATGTGGATCACTGAAGCTTTCTTT.

V and J are TRBV4-1 and TRBJ2-2; the match to TRBD2 covers 7 bases. The CDR3 is 17 residues long. V dropped 4 bases and J dropped 5; count of bases not matched to a gene: 13. CDR1 MGHRA and CDR2 YSYEKL come from the germline V gene. The CDR3 nucleotides read TGCGCCAGCAGCCGGGGGGGAGATATTCGGCGGACCGGGGAGCTGTTTTTT. Its translation: CASSRGGDIRRTGELFF.

The rearrangement uses TRBV6-6 and TRBJ1-1; D remains unclear. This CDR3 is 13 amino acids long. Germline V CDR1 and CDR2: MNHNY, SVGAGI (reference sequence). V lost 9 bases to trimming and J lost 1 base, with 12 bases between them. The CDR3 region is CASRTLTNTEAFF. CDR3 in DNA: TGTGCCAGTCGGACTCTTACGAACACTGAAGCTTTCTTT.

The chain employs TRBV6-5 and TRBJ1-4; D gene ambiguous. CDR3 length equals 14 residues. CDR1 and CDR2 (germline): MNHEY, SVGAGI. Between the trimmed V and J ends, which lost 5 bases and 8 bases, there was a span of 15 bases. CDR3 DNA sequence: TGTGCCAGCAGTCCCGGGCCCGGGAGGGAAAAACTGTTTTTT. This sequence encodes CASSPGPGREKLFF.

The genes are TRBV27 and TRBJ2-7; 9 bases align to TRBD1. The germline V gene has CDR1 MNHEY and CDR2 SMNVEV (reference sequence). The CDR3 contains 15 residues. J gave up 3 bases and V 5 bases, and 8 bases lay outside the gene matches. This chain's CDR3 is CASSTPGTGLYEQYF. CDR3 nucleotide sequence: TGTGCCAGCAGTACACCAGGGACAGGGCTCTACGAGCAGTACTTC.